This T cell receptor (beta chain) was obtained from a study of cytomegalovirus exposure and HLA in healthy donors. The study's findings and limits: Researchers catalogued some 160 TCR beta chains as cytomegalovirus-associated.

The table lists this clone with a few counts. Its antigen is not identified. Primers included in the PCR were 60 Vbeta and 13 Jbeta primers. TCRdb keeps only in-frame clones here, not all; method: immunoSEQ multiplex PCR. The table has 120,000 or so clones, approximately 80% seen once. V lost 4 bases, J lost 2 bases, and 5 bases stayed unmatched. Germline lookup yields CDR1 MNHNS and CDR2 SASEGT. CDR3 length: 16 amino acids. The sequenced sample was PBMCs. The sequence came from a man aged 25 to 40 in good health and CMV-seronegative. V is TRBV6-1 and J is TRBJ2-1; 10 bases match TRBD1. The CDR3 loop reads CASSAPGQGAYNEQFF. The CDR3 DNA follows: TGTGCCAGCAGTGCACCCGGACAGGGGGCCTACAATGAGCAGTTCTTC.